What follows are 2 T cell receptor beta chains derived from one specimen sequenced in a study of T-cell memory formation after mild COVID-19. TCRdb re-called the 5' RACE reads with MiXCR, one entry per CDR3 protein. The sample has hundreds of thousands of distinct CDR3 sequences, about a sixth seen once. The material sequenced was PBMCs or a T cell subset sorted from them (not recorded which). The receptors were gathered from a man younger than 30 who had mild COVID-19 (a few samples of this study predate the infection). Cell type and time point are not known.

This clonotype has at least ten counts. The V gene is TRBV12-3 or TRBV12-4, the J gene TRBJ2-7; 9 bases are shared with TRBD2. The length of the CDR3 is 14 residues. V shed 7 bases, J shed 3 bases, and the junction held 7 bases outside the gene matches. CDR3 sequence: CASTPGLAYYEQYF. The DNA for the CDR3 is TGTGCCAGCACCCCGGGACTAGCTTACTACGAGCAGTACTTC.

This clonotype was observed a handful of times. The chain is built from TRBV5-6 and TRBJ1-6; D is uncertain. Germline V lookup: CDR1 SGHDT, CDR2 YYEEEE. The V end lost 3 bases, the J end lost 8 bases, and 9 bases lay between the germline ends. CDR3 length equals 13 residues. CDR3 sequence (DNA): TGTGCCAGCAGCTCGGGCTGGGATTCACCCCTCCACTTT. The encoded protein is CASSSGWDSPLHF.